The source of this TCR beta chain is a study of blood T cell repertoires in COVID-19 (dated by TCRdb to the early 2020s). Notes on the research overall: The collaborator samples originated in the United States, Italy and Spain and spanned the acute and convalescent phases of COVID-19. A freely available public database, intended as a resource for researchers studying the immune response to SARS-CoV-2, is where the repertoires were released. Sample metadata almost always included a de-identified subject ID, COVID-19 status, age in years and sex. Samples came from the ongoing ImmuneRACE study (first 160 participants) plus 1,254 subjects from 6 global collaborators. The material from the prospective study consisted of cDNA or gDNA derived from T cells, B-cell-depleted T cells, or PBMCs. Where HLA class I and class II types were available, the types were taken from metadata supplied by the sample provider, not from assay-based typing. Subjects who had been exposed to COVID-19, were actively infected with it, or had recovered from it provided the deeply sampled blood TCRbeta repertoires that made up the dataset. Overall study outcomes, separate from this receptor: The amount of clinical and demographic metadata varied by source and participant and was provided uncurated.

In the case of this clone: Its antigen remains undetermined. Base-call qualities are not available, and no considerably larger clone is one nucleotide away.

The CDR3 holds 15 amino acids from the cysteine to the phenylalanine. The kept DNA is CDR3 alone, 45 bases in frame from the first base. Germline trimming: 4 bases from V, 9 bases from J; junction bases outside gene matches: 7. The CDR1 and CDR2 encoded by the germline V gene are SGHDN and FVKESK. The immunoSEQ Assay, a bias-controlled multiplex PCR, was used to amplify TCRbeta CDR3 regions from genomic DNA. The authors' analysis ran thus. The number of nucleated cells in each sample was estimated from the amplification of reference gene primers within the assay. To quantify the absolute abundance of each unique TCRbeta CDR3 rearrangement, sequence reads were collapsed and filtered. For each sample, productive Simpson clonality was calculated as the square root of Simpson's diversity index across productive rearrangements. TCRdb re-hosts the immuneACCESS table, in-frame sequences only. Its copies lack some clones; in the studies checked, an unresolved V gene accounts for under half of them, and the cause for the rest is not known. The V and J calls and clone size are taken from that table; D and trimming were inferred from the DNA. The sample records 100,000 to 150,000 clones, about 80% of which are singletons. Clones ranked in the top ten supply about 15% of the sample.

Whole blood was collected in K2EDTA tubes by collaborating institutions according to the institutions' own protocols. For TCRbeta analysis, collaborators shipped samples in one of three forms: frozen whole blood, isolated PBMCs, or DNA extracted from either of those sample types. This chain is built from TRBV14 and TRBJ1-6, and TRBD1 aligns with 9 junction nucleotides. The sequence came from a woman aged 50 to 60 with acute or convalescent COVID-19. The sample taken for sequencing was peripheral blood. The CDR3: CASSPGQGKISPLHF. The nucleotide sequence reads as follows: TGTGCCAGCAGCCCCGGACAGGGGAAGATTTCACCCCTCCACTTT.